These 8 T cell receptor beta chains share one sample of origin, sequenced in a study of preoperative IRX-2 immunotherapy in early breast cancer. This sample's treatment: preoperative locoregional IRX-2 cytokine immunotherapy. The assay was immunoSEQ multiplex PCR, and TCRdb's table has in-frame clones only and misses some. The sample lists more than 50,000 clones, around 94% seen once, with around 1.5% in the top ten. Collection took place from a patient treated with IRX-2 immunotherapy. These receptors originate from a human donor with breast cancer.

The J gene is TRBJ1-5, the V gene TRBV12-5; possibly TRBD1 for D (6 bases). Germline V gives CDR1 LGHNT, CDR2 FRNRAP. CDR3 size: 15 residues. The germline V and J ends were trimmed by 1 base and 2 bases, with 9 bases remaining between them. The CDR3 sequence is CASGLEGGGNQPQHF. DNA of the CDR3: TGTGCTAGTGGTTTGGAAGGGGGGGGCAATCAGCCCCAGCATTTT.

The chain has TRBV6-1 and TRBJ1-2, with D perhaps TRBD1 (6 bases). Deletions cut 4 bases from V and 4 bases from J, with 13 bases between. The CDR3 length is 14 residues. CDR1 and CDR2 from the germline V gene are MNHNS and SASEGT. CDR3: CASSANRGPYGYTF. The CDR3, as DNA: TGTGCCAGCAGTGCAAACCGGGGGCCCTATGGCTACACCTTC.

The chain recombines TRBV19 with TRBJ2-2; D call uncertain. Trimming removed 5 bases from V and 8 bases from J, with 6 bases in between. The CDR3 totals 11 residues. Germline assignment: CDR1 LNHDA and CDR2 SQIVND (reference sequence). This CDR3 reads CASSEVGELFF. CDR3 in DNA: TGTGCCAGTAGTGAGGTGGGGGAGCTGTTTTTT.

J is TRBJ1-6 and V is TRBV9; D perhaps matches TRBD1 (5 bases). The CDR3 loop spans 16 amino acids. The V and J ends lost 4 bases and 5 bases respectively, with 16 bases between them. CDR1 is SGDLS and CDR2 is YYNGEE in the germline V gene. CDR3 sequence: CASSPRSGPNNSPLHF. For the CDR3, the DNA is TGTGCCAGCAGCCCGCGGTCAGGGCCTAATAATTCACCCCTCCACTTT.

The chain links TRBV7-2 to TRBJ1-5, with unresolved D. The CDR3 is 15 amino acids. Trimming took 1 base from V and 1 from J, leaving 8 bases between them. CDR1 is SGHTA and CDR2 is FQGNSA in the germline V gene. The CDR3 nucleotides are TGTGCCAGCAGCTTAGGTTGGGCGAGCAATCAGCCCCAGCATTTT. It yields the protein CASSLGWASNQPQHF.

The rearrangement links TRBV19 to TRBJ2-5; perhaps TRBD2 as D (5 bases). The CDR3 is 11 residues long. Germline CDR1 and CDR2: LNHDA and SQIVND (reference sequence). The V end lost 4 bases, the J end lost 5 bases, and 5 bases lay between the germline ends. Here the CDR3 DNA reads TGTGCCAGTAGTACGGGGGAGACCCAGTACTTC. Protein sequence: CASSTGETQYF. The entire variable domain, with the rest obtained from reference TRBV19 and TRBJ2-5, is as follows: DGGITQSPKYLFRKEGQNVTLSCEQNLNHDAMYWYRQDPGQGLRLIYYSQIVNDFQKGDIAEGYSVSREKKESFPLTVTSAQKNPTAFYLCASSTGETQYFGPGTRLLVL.

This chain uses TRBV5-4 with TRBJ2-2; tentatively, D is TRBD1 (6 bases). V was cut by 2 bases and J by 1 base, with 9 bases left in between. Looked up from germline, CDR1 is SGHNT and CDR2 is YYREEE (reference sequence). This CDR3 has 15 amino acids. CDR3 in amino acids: CASSLQGLNTGELFF. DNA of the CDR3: TGTGCCAGCAGCTTACAGGGATTGAACACCGGGGAGCTGTTTTTT.

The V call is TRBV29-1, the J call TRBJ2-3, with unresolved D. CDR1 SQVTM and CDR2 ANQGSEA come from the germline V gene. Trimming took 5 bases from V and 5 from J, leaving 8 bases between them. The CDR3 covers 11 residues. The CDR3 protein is CSVFNGDTQYF. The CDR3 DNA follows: TGCAGCGTTTTCAATGGAGATACGCAGTATTTT.